One and the same sample provided the 9 T cell receptor beta chains below, sequenced in a study of CD8 T cells in ankylosing spondylitis. TCRdb reprocessed the 5' RACE reads via MiXCR and lists one record per CDR3 protein. Of around 220,000 distinct CDR3 sequences in the sample, roughly a tenth were seen once. Sequenced material: blood, either unsorted or a sorted T cell fraction (not recorded which). The source of these receptors is a male donor with ankylosing spondylitis or in good health (not recorded which).

This clonotype was counted ten times or more. The chain combines TRBV7-3 with TRBJ2-1; 7 bases fit TRBD1. CDR1 is SGHTA and CDR2 is FQGTGA in the germline V gene. CDR3 length: 13 amino acids. With V trimmed by 7 bases and J by 5 bases, 5 bases remained unmatched. The CDR3 reads CASTKDRDNEQFF. Here the CDR3 DNA reads TGTGCCAGCACCAAAGACAGGGACAATGAGCAGTTCTTC.

This clonotype was counted at least ten times. The V call is TRBV5-1, the J call TRBJ2-3, with TRBD1 matching over 9 bases. This CDR3 spans 15 amino acids. V lost 5 bases to trimming and J lost 4 bases; unmatched junction nucleotides: 8. From germline, CDR1 is SGHRS and CDR2 YFSETQ. CDR3 region: CASSVTGTGPDTQYF. The CDR3 DNA reads as TGCGCCAGCAGTGTTACCGGGACAGGGCCAGATACGCAGTATTTT.

This clonotype was counted a few times. This sequence joins TRBV2 and TRBJ1-4, with D possibly matching TRBD1 (5 bases). Trimming left V 7 bases short and J 6 bases short, with 12 bases between. The CDR3 totals 13 residues. CDR1 and CDR2 (germline): SNHLY, FYNNEI. CDR3 region: CASMRGVDEKLFF. DNA for the CDR3: TGTGCCAGCATGAGGGGTGTAGATGAAAAACTGTTTTTT.

This clonotype has a single count. V is TRBV28 and J is TRBJ1-5, with TRBD1 matching 8 bases. J was trimmed by 5 bases and V by 4 bases; bases with no gene match: 10. Germline V gene sequence: CDR1 MDHEN, CDR2 SYDVKM. The CDR3 has 16 residues. CDR3 amino acids: CASSSHWAGGYQPQHF. The CDR3 DNA is TGTGCCAGCAGTTCGCACTGGGCAGGGGGCTATCAGCCCCAGCATTTT.

The chain uses TRBV3-1 and TRBJ1-2, with D tentatively TRBD1 (6 bases). CDR3 length: 13 residues. The V end was cut by 4 bases, the J end by 1 base, with 7 bases between. The germline V gene encodes CDR1 LGHDT and CDR2 YNNKEL (reference sequence). CDR3 sequence reads: CASSRGLNYGYTF. In DNA, the CDR3 is TGTGCCAGCAGCCGGGGGCTTAACTATGGCTACACCTTC.

This clonotype showed up many times. The rearrangement joins TRBV20-1 to TRBJ2-7, with TRBD1 matching 7 bases. The germline gives CDR1 DFQATT, CDR2 SNEGSKA (reference sequence). CDR3 length: 13 residues. The V segment lost 3 bases and the J segment 3 bases; nucleotides outside the gene matches: 5. CDR3 coding DNA: TGCAGTGCTAGCGACGACAGGGACTACGAGCAGTACTTC. Protein sequence: CSASDDRDYEQYF.

This clonotype occurred many times. The CDR3 nucleotides are TGCAGCCCCTTCTTGAACACTGAAGCTTTCTTT. This codes for CSPFLNTEAFF. V is TRBV20-1 and J is TRBJ1-1; the D is unclear. CDR3 length: 11 amino acids. Germline CDR1 reads DFQATT; CDR2 reads SNEGSKA (reference sequence).

This clonotype was detected only a few times. The chain carries TRBV6-2 or TRBV6-3 and TRBJ2-5; a weak D match, TRBD1 (5 bases). Trimming cost V 4 bases and J 4 bases, with 13 bases left between them. CDR1 MNHEY and CDR2 SVGEGT come from the germline V gene. The CDR3 has 14 amino acids. This CDR3 is CASSSNQGRETQYF. In DNA, the CDR3 is TGTGCCAGCAGTTCCAATCAGGGAAGAGAGACCCAGTACTTC.

With regard to this clonotype: A read error may explain this, as a much larger clone is one base away. The rearrangement uses TRBV10-3 and TRBJ1-1, with D possibly TRBD1 on 6 matching bases. The length of the CDR3 is 15 residues. V gave up 6 bases and J gave up 12 bases, with 26 bases separating them. Germline CDR1 ENHRY, CDR2 SYGVKD. This chain's CDR3 is CAISVGGQDLGGTFF. In DNA, the CDR3 is TGTGCCATCAGCGTAGGGGGTCAGGATCTCGGAGGGACTTTCTTT.